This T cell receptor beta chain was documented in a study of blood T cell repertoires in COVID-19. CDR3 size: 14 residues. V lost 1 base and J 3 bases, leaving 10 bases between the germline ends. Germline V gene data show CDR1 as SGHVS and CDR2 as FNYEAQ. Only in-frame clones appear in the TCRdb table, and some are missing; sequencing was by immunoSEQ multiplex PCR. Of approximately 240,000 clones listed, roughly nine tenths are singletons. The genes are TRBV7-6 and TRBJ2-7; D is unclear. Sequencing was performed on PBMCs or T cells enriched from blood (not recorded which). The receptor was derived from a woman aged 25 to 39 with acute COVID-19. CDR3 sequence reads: CASSLGISGYEQYF. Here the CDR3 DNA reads TGTGCCAGCAGCTTAGGAATATCGGGCTACGAGCAGTACTTC.